The 6 T cell receptor beta chains given below trace back to one sample, sequenced in a study of persistence of HIV-infected CD4 T cells. No antigen has been assigned to these receptors. The immunoSEQ assay was version 4, run in survey mode. The data were produced by immunoSEQ multiplex PCR, yet TCRdb's version contains in-frame clones alone and is incomplete. The table records about 36,000 clones, under 90% of them present only once. The stimulus was an HIV-1 Gag 15-mer peptide pool, 0.85 to 1 ug/peptide/mL. Sorted nonresponding memory CD4+ T cells were CD40L-negative, CD69-negative, CD45RO-high. Sample: cultured CD4+ T cells from PBMCs, taken from a patient who received antiretroviral therapy. These receptors all stem from an adult with HIV. The donor label of this sample is uncertain.

The J gene is TRBJ2-7, the V gene TRBV24-1; 9 nucleotides align to TRBD1. The germline gives CDR1 KGHDR, CDR2 SFDVKD. Germline trimming cut 7 bases from V and 4 bases from J; bases unmatched to any gene: 4. This CDR3 region has 13 residues. The CDR3 sequence: CATRGDRDYEQYF. The CDR3 bases are TGTGCCACCAGGGGGGACAGGGATTACGAGCAGTACTTC.

The V call is TRBV6-1, the J call TRBJ2-1; TRBD1 matches at 7 bases. There are 15 residues in the CDR3. V lost 3 bases and J lost 5; bases outside the gene matches: 7. Germline V gene lookup returns CDR1 MNHNS and CDR2 SASEGT. DNA of the CDR3: TGTGCCAGCAGTGATAGGGGGCGGAAGAACAATGAGCAGTTCTTC. This codes for CASSDRGRKNNEQFF.

This clone appeared a single time. The chain employs TRBV6-1 and TRBJ1-5; D remains unclear. Looked up from germline, CDR1 is MNHNS and CDR2 is SASEGT. Trimming pared 1 base from V and 6 bases from J, leaving 7 bases between. The CDR3 has 13 amino acids. This chain's CDR3 is CASSEGVGQPQHF. In DNA, the CDR3 is TGTGCCAGCAGTGAAGGGGTGGGTCAGCCCCAGCATTTT.

The chain carries TRBV2 and TRBJ1-2; maybe TRBD1 (6 bases). Germline V CDR1 and CDR2: SNHLY, FYNNEI. V shed 7 bases and J shed 1 base, with 13 bases lying between them. The CDR3 runs to 14 residues. The CDR3 nucleotides read TGTGCCAGCAATGGACAGATTGTTAACTATGGCTACACCTTC. This encodes CASNGQIVNYGYTF. Full variable domain (rest looked up from reference TRBV2 and TRBJ1-2): EPEVTQTPSHQVTQMGQEVILRCVPISNHLYFYWYRQILGQKVEFLVSFYNNEISEKSEIFDDQFSVERPDGSNFTLKIRSTKLEDSAMYFCASNGQIVNYGYTFGSGTRLTVV.

This CDR3 is CASSPRSGARYEQYF. CDR3 nucleotides: TGTGCCAGCAGCCCAAGGTCGGGGGCGCGCTACGAGCAGTACTTC. This chain connects TRBV7-6 to TRBJ2-7, with D perhaps being TRBD1 or TRBD2 (6 bases each). Germline CDR1 reads SGHVS; CDR2 reads FNYEAQ. The ends were cut back, 5 bases at V and 3 bases at J, with 17 bases in the middle. This CDR3 region has 15 residues.

The chain employs TRBV2 and TRBJ2-1; D may correspond to TRBD1 or TRBD2 (5 bases each). V was trimmed by 6 bases and J by 5 bases, leaving 17 bases between them. The germline gives CDR1 SNHLY, CDR2 FYNNEI. The CDR3 length is 15 residues. The CDR3 DNA sequence: TGTGCCAGCAGGGGGTGGGGGATTGAAAACAATGAGCAGTTCTTC. It specifies CASRGWGIENNEQFF. Supplemented by reference TRBV2 and TRBJ2-1, the full variable domain reads EPEVTQTPSHQVTQMGQEVILRCVPISNHLYFYWYRQILGQKVEFLVSFYNNEISEKSEIFDDQFSVERPDGSNFTLKIRSTKLEDSAMYFCASRGWGIENNEQFFGPGTRLTVL.